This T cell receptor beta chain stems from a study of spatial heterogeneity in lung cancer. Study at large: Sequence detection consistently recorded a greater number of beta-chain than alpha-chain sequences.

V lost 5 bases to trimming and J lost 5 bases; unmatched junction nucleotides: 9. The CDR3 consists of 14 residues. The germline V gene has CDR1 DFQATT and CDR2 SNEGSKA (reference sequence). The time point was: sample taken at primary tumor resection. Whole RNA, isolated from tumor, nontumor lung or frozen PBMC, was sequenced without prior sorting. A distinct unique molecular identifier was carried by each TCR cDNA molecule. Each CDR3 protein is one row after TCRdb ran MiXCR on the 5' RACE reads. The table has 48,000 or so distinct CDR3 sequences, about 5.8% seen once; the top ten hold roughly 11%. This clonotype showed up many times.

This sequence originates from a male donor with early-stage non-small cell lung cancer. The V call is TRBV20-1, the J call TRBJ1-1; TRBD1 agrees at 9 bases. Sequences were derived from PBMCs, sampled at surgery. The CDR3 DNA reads TGCAGTGCTCCGACAGGGGGAGTAAGGACTGAAGCTTTCTTT. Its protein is CSAPTGGVRTEAFF.